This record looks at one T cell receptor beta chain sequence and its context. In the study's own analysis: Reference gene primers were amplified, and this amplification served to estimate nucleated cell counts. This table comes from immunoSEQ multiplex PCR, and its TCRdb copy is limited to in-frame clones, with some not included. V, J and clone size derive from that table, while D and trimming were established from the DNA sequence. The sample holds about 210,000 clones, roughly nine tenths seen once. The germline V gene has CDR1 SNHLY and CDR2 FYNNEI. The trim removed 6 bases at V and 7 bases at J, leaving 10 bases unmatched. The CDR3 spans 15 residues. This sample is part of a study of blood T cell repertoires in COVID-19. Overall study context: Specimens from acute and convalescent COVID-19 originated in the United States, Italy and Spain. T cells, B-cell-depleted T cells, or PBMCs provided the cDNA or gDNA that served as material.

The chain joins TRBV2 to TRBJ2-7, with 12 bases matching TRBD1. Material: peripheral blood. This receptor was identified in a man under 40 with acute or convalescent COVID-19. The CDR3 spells CASRSPGQGAGEQYF. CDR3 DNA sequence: TGTGCCAGCAGAAGTCCGGGACAGGGGGCAGGAGAGCAGTACTTC.